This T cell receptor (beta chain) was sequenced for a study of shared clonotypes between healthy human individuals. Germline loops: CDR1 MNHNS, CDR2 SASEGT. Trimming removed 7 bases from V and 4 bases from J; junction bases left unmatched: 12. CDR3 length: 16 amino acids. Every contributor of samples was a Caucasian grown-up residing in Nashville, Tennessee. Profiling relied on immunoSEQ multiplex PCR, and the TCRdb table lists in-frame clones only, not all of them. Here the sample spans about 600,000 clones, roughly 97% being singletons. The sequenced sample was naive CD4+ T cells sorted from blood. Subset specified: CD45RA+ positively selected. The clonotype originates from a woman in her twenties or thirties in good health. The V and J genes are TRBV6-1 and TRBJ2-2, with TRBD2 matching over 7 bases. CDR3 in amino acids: CASNDMGGAITGELFF. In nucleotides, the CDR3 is TGTGCCAGCAATGACATGGGAGGGGCTATCACCGGGGAGCTGTTTTTT.